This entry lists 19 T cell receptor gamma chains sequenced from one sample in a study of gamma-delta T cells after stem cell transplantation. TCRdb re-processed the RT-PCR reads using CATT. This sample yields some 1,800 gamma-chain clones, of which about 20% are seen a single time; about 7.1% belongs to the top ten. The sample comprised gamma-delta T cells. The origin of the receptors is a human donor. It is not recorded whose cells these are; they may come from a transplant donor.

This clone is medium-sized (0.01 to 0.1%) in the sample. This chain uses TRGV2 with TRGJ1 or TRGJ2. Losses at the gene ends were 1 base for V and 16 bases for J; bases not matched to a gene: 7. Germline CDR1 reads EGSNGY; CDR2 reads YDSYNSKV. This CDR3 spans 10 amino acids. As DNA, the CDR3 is TGTGCCACCTGGGACGGTCCGGAGCTCTTT. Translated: CATWDGPELF.

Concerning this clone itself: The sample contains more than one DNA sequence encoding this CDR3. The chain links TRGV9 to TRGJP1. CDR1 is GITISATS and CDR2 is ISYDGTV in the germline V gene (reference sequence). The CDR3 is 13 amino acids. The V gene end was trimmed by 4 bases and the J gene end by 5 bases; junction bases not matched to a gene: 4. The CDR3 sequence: CALWETTGWFKIF. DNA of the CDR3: TGTGCCTTGTGGGAAACAACTGGTTGGTTCAAGATATTT.

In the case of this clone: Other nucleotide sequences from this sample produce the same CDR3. CDR3 in amino acids: CATWDGGKKLF. The CDR3 nucleotides read TGTGCCACCTGGGATGGGGGTAAGAAACTCTTT. The chain joins TRGV4 to TRGJ1 or TRGJ2. The length of the CDR3 is 11 residues. Germline CDR1 EGSTGY, CDR2 YDSYTSSV. The J segment lost 9 bases and the V segment lost 0 bases, leaving 2 bases of the junction unmatched.

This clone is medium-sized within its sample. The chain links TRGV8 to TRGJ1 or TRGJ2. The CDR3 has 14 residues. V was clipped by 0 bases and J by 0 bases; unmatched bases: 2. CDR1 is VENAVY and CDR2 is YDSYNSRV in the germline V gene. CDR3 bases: TGTGCCACCTGGGATAGGCTGAATTATTATAAGAAACTCTTT. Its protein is CATWDRLNYYKKLF.

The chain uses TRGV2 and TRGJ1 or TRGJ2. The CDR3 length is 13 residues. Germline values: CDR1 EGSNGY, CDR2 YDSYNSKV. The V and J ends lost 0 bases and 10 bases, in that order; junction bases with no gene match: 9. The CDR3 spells CATWDGPGEKKLF. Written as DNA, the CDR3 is TGTGCCACCTGGGACGGGCCGGGTGAGAAGAAACTCTTT.

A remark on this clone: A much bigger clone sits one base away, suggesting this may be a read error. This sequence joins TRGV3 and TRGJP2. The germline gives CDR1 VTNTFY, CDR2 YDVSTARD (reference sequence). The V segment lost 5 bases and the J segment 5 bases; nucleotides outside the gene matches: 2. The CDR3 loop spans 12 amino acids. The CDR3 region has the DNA TGTGCCACCTGGGTGAGTGATTGGATCAAGACGTTT. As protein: CATWVSDWIKTF.

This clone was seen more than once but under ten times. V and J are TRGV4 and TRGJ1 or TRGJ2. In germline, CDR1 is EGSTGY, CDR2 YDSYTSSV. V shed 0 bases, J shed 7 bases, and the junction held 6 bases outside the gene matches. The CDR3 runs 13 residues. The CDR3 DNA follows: TGTGCCACCTGGGATGGGCGGTTGTATAAGAAACTCTTT. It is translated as CATWDGRLYKKLF.

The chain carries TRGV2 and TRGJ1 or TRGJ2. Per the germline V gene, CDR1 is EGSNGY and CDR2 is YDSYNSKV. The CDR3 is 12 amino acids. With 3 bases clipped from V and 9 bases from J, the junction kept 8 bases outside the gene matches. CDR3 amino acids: CATWDCPVKKLF. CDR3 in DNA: TGTGCCACCTGGGACTGCCCTGTTAAGAAACTCTTT.

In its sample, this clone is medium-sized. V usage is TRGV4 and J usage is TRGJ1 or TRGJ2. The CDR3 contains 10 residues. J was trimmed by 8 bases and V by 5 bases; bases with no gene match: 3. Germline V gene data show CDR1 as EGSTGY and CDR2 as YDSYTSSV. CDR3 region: CATWANKKLF. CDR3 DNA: TGTGCCACCTGGGCCAATAAGAAACTCTTT.

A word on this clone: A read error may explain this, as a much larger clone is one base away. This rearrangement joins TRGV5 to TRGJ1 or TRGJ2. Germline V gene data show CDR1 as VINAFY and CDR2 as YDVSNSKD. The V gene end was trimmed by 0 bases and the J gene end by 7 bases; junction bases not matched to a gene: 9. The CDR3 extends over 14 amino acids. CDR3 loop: CATWDRRRGYKKLF. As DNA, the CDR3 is TGTGCCACCTGGGACAGGCGTCGGGGGTATAAGAAACTCTTT.

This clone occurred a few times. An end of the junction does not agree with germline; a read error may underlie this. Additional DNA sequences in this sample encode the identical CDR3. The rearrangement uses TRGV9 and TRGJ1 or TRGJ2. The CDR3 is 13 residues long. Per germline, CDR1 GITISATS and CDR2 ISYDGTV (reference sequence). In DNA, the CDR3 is TGTGCCTTGTGGGAGGTGCACTATTATAAGAAACTCTTC. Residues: CALWEVHYYKKLF.

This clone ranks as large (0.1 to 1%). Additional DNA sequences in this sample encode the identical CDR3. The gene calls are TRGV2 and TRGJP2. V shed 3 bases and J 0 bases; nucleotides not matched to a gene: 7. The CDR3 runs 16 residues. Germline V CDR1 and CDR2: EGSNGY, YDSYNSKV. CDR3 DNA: TGTGCCACCTGGGACTCGCGATATAGTAGTGATTGGATCAAGACGTTT. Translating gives CATWDSRYSSDWIKTF.

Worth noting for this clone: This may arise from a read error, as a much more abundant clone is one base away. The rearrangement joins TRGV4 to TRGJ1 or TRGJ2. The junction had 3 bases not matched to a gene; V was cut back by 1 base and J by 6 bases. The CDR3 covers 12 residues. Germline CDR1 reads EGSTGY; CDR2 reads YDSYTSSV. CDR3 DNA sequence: TGTGCCACCTGGGATGGTTGTTATAAGAAACTCTTT. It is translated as CATWDGCYKKLF.

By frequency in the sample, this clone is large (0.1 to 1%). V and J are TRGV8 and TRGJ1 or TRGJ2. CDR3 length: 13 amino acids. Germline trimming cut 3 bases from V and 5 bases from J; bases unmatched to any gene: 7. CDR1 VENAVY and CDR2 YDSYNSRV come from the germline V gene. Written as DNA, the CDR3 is TGTGCCACCTGGGATCTCCCCGATTATAAGAAACTCTTT. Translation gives CATWDLPDYKKLF.

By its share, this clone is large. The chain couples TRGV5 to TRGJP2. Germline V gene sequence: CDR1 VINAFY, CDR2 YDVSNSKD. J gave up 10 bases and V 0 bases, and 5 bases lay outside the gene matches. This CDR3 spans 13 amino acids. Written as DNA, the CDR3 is TGTGCCACCTGGGACAGGCCAACTTGGATCAAGACGTTT. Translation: CATWDRPTWIKTF.

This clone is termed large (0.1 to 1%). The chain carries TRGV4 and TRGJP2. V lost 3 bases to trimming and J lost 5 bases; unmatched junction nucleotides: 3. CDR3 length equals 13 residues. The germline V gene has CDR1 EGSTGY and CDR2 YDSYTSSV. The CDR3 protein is CATWDRSDWIKTF. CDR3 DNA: TGTGCCACCTGGGATCGGAGTGATTGGATCAAGACGTTT.

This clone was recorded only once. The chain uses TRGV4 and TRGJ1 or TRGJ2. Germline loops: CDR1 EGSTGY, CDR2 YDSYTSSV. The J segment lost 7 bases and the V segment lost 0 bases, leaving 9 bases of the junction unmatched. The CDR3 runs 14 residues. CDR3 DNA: TGTGCCACCTGGGATGGGAACTCGGGGTATAAGAAACTCTTT. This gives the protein CATWDGNSGYKKLF.

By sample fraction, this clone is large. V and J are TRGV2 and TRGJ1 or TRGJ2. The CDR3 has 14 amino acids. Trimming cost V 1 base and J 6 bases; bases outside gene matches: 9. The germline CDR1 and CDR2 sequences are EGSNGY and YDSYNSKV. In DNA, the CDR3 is TGTGCCACCTGGGACGGTCATCGGGGTTATAAGAAACTCTTT. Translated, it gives CATWDGHRGYKKLF.

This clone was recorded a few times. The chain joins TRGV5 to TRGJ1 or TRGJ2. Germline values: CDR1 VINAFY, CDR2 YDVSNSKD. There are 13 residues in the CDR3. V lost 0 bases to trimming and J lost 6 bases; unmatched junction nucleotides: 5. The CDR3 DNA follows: TGTGCCACCTGGGACAGGCCGGGTTATAAGAAACTCTTT. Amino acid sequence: CATWDRPGYKKLF.